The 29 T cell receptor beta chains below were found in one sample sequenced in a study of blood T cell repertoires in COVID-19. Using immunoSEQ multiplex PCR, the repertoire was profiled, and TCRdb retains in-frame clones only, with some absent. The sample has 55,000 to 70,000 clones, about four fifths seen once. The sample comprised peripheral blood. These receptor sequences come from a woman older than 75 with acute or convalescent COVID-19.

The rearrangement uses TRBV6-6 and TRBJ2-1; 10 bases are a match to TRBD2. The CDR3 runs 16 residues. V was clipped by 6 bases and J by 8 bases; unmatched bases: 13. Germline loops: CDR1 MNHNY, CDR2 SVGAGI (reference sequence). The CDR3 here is CASSSRGAGGPHEQFF. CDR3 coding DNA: TGTGCCAGCAGCTCTCGTGGAGCGGGGGGGCCCCATGAGCAGTTCTTC.

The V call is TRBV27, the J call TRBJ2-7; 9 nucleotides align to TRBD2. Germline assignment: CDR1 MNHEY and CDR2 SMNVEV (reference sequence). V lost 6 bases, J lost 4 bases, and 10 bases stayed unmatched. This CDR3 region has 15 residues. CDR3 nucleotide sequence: TGTGCCAGCAGGACGGGGGGACTAGCATATTACGAGCAGTACTTC. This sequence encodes CASRTGGLAYYEQYF.

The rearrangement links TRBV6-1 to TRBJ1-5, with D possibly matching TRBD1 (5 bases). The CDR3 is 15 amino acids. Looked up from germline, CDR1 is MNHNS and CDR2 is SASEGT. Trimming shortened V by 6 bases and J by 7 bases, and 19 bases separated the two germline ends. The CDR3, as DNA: TGTGCCAGCAGCCAAACGGGGGGGAGGCGGCAGCCCCAGCATTTT. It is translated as CASSQTGGRRQPQHF.

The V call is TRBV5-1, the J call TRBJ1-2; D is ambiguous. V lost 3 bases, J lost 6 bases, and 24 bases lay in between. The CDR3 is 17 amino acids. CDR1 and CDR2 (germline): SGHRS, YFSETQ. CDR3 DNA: TGCGCCAGCAGCTCCCACTCGCCGAAACTTAGCCCTCATGGCTACACCTTC. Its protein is CASSSHSPKLSPHGYTF.

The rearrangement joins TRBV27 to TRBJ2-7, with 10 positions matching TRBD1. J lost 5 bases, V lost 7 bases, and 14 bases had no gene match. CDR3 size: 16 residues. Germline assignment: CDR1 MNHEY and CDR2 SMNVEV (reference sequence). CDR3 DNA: TGTGCCAGCACTCAGAACCGGGACAGGGGTGGACACGAGCAGTACTTC. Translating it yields CASTQNRDRGGHEQYF.

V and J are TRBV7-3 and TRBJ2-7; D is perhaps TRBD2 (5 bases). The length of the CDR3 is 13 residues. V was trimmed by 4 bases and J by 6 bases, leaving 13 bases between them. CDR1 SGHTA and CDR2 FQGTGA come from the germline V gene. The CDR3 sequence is CASSSQRDSEQYF. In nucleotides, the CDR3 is TGTGCCAGCAGCTCCCAACGGGATTCCGAGCAGTACTTC.

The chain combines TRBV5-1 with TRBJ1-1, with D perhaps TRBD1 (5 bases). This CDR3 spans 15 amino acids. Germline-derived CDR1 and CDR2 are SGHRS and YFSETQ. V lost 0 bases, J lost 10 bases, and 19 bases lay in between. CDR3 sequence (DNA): TGCGCCAGCAGCTTGGGCGTGGGGCAGGCCAAGGTAGCTTTCTTT. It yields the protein CASSLGVGQAKVAFF.

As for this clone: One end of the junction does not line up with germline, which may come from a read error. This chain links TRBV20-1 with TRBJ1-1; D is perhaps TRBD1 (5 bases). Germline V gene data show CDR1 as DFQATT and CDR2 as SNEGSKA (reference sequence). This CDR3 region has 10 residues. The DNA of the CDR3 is TGCAGTGCTAAGGACGAGACAGTGAACTTT. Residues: CSAKDETVNF.

The CDR3 here is CASSTTGTGVGYTF. In nucleotides, the CDR3 is TGTGCCAGCAGTACAACCGGGACAGGGGTCGGCTACACCTTC. The chain recombines TRBV6-4 with TRBJ1-2, with TRBD1 matching over 10 bases. CDR3 length: 14 residues. The trim removed 5 bases at V and 8 bases at J, leaving 8 bases unmatched. Germline CDR1 reads MRHNA; CDR2 reads SNTAGT.

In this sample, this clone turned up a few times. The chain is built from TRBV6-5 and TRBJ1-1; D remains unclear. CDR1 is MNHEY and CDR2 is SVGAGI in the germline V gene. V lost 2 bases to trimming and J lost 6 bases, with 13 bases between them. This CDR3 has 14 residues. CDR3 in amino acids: CASSYDFLSAEAFF. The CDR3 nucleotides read TGTGCCAGCAGTTACGACTTTCTCTCGGCTGAAGCTTTCTTT.

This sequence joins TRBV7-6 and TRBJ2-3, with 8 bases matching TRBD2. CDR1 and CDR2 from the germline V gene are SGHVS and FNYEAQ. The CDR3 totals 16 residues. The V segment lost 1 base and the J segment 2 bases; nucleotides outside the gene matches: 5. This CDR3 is CASSLVDGGATDTQYF. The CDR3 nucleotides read TGTGCCAGCAGCTTAGTCGACGGGGGGGCCACAGATACGCAGTATTTT.

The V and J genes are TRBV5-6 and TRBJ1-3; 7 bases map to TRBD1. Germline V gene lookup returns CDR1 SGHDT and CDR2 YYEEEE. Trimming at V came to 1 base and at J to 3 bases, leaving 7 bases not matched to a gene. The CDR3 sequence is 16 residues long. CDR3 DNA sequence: TGTGCCAGCAGCTTGTACAAGGGGGCATATGGAAACACCATATATTTT. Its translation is CASSLYKGAYGNTIYF.

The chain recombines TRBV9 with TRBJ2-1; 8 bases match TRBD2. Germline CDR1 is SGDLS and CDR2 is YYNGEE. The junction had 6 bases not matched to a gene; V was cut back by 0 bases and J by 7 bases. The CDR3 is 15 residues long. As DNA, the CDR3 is TGTGCCAGCAGCGTAGGGCCGGGGGGGCAGAATGAGCAGTTCTTC. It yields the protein CASSVGPGGQNEQFF.

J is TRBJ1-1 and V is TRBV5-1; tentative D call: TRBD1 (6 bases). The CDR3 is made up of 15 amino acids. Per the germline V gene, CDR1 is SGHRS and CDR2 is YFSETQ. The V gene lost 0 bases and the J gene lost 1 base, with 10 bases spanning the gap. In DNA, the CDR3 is TGCGCCAGCAGCTTGGTAGGGGGTTGGAACACTGAAGCTTTCTTT. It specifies CASSLVGGWNTEAFF.

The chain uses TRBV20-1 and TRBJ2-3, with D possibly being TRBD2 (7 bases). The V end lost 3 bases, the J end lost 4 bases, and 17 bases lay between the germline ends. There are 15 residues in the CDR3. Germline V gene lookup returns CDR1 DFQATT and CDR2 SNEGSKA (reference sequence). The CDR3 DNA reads TGCAGTGCTAGTTCGGGGGGCCGCCGACCAGATACGCAGTATTTT. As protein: CSASSGGRRPDTQYF.

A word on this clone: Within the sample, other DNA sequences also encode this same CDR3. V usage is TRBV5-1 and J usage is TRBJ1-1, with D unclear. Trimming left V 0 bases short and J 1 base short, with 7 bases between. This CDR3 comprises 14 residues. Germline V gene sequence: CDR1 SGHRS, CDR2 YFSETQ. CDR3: CASSLASENTEAFF. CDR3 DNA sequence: TGCGCCAGCAGCTTGGCCAGTGAGAACACTGAAGCTTTCTTT.

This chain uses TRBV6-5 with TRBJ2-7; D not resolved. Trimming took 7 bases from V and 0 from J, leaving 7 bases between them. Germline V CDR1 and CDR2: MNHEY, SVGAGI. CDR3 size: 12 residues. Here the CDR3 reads CASKASSYEQYF. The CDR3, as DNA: TGTGCCAGCAAGGCTAGCTCCTACGAGCAGTACTTC.

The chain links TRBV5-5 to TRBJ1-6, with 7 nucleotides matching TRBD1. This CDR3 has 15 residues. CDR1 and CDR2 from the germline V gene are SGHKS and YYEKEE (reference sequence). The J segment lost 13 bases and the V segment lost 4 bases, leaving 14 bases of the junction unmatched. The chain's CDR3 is CASSQETGSVSPLHF. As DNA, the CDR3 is TGTGCCAGCAGCCAAGAGACAGGGTCCGTGTCGCCCCTCCACTTT.

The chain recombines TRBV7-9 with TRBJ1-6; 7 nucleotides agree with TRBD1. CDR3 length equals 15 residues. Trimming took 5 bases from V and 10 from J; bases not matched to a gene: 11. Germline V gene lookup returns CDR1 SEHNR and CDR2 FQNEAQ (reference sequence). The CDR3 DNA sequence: TGTGCCAGCAGCCCACCAAGGGGGCGCGGGTCACCCCTCCACTTT. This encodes CASSPPRGRGSPLHF. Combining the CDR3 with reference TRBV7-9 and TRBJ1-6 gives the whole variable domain DTGVSQNPRHKITKRGQNVTFRCDPISEHNRLYWYRQTLGQGPEFLTYFQNEAQLEKSRLLSDRFSAERPKGSFSTLEIQRTEQGDSAMYLCASSPPRGRGSPLHFGNGTRLTVT.

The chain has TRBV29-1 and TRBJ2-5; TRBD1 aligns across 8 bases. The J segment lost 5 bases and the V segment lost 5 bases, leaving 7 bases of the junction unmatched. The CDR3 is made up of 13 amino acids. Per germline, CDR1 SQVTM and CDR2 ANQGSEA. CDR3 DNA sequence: TGCAGCGTTACTTGGACAGGGAGTGAGACCCAGTACTTC. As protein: CSVTWTGSETQYF.

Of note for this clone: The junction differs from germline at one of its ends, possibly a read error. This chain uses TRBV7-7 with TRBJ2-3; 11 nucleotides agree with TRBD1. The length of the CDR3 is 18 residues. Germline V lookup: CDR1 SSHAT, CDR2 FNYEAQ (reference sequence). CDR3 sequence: CASSLAPTGQGARDTQYF. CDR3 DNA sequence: TGTGCTAGCAGCTTAGCCCCTACCGGACAGGGGGCGCGGGATACGCAGTATTTT.

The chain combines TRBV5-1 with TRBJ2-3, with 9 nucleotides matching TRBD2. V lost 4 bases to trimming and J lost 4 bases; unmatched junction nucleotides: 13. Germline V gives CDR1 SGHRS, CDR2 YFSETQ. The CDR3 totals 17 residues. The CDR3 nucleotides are TGCGCCAGCAGCGATCCCGGGAGCGGGGGGCCTGCAGATACGCAGTATTTT. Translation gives CASSDPGSGGPADTQYF.

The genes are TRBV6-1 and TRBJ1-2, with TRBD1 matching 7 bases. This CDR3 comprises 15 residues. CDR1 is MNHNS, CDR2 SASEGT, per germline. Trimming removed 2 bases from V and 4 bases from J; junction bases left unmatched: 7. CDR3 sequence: CASSEQGGGPYGYTF. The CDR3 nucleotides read TGTGCCAGCAGTGAACAGGGGGGAGGACCCTATGGCTACACCTTC.

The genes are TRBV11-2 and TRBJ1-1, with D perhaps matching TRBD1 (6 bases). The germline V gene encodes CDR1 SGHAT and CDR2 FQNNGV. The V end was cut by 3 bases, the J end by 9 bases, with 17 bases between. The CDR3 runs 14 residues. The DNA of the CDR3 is TGTGCCAGCAGCTTCACCCAGGGGTGGGCGAAAGCTTTCTTT. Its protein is CASSFTQGWAKAFF.

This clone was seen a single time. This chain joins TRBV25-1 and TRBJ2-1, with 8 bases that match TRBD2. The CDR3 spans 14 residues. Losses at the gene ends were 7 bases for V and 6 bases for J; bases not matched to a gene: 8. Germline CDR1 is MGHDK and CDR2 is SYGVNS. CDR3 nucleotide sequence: TGTGCCAGCACAGCTGCGGGGGGCCCCAATGAGCAGTTCTTC. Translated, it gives CASTAAGGPNEQFF.

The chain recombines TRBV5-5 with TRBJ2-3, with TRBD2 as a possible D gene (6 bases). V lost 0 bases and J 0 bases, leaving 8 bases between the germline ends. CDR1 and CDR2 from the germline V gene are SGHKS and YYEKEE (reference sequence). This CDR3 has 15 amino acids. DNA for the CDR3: TGTGCCAGCAGCTTGGAGCGGGTTAGCACAGATACGCAGTATTTT. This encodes CASSLERVSTDTQYF.

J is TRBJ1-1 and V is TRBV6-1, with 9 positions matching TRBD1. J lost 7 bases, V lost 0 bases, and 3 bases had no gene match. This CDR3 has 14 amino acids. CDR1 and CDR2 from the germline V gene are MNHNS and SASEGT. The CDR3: CASSEAKTGGEAFF. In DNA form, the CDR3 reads TGTGCCAGCAGTGAAGCGAAGACAGGGGGTGAAGCTTTCTTT.

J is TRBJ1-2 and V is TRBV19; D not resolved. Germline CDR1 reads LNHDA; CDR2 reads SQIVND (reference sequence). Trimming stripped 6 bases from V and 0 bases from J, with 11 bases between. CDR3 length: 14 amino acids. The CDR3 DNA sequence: TGTGCCAGTAGGGGCCGGGATTCTAACTATGGCTACACCTTC. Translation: CASRGRDSNYGYTF.

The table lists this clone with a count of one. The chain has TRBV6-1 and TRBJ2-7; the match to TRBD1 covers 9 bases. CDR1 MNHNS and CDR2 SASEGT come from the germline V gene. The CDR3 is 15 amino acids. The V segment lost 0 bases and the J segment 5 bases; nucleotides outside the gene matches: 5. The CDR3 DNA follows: TGTGCCAGCAGTGAAGCTGACAGGGGGTTCGACGAGCAGTACTTC. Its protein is CASSEADRGFDEQYF.